Described below is a single TCR beta chain sequence and its context. This specimen comes from a study of beta chain features in type 1 diabetes. What was sequenced were expressed TCRB transcripts, since all of the isolated RNA had been reverse transcribed. The method was immunoSEQ multiplex PCR; TCRdb's version includes in-frame clones alone and lacks a portion of them. Here the sample spans around 500,000 clones, about 10% being singletons. There are 15 residues in the CDR3. CDR1 MNHEY and CDR2 SVGAGI come from the germline V gene. Trimming removed 2 bases at V and 1 base at J, with 10 bases between.

This TCR was sampled from a woman aged 18-29 years in good health. This chain uses TRBV6-5 with TRBJ2-3; D is perhaps TRBD1 (6 bases). Source material: naive CD4+ T cells from blood. The CDR3 here is CASSYTAGGTDTQYF. The DNA of the CDR3 is TGTGCCAGCAGTTACACGGCAGGGGGCACAGATACGCAGTATTTT.